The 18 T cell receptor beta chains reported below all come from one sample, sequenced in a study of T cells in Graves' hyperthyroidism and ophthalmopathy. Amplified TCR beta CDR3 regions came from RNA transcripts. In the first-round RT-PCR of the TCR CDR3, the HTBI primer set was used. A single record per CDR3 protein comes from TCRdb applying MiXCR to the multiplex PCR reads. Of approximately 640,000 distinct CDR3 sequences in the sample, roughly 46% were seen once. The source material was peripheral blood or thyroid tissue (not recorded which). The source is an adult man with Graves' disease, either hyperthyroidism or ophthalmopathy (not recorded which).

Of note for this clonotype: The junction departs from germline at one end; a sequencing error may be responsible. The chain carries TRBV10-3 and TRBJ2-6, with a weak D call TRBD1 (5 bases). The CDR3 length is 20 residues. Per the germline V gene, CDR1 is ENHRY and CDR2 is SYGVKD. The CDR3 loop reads CAISQSEGQGSRSGANVLTF. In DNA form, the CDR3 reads TGTGCGATCAGTCAGTCCGAAGGGCAGGGCTCACGCTCTGGGGCCAACGTCCTGACTTTC.

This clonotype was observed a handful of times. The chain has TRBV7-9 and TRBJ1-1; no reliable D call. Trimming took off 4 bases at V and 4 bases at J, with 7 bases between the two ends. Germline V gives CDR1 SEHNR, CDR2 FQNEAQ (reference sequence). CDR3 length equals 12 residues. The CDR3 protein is CASSWIGTEAFF. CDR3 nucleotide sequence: TGTGCCAGCAGCTGGATAGGCACTGAAGCTTTCTTT.

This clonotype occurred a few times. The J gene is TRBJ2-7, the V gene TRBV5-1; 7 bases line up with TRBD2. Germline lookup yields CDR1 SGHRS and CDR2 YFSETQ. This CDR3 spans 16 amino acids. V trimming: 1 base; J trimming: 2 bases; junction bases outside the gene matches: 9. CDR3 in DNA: TGCGCCAGCAGCTTGACGGGGGGAGCGGGTACCTACGAGCAGTACTTC. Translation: CASSLTGGAGTYEQYF.

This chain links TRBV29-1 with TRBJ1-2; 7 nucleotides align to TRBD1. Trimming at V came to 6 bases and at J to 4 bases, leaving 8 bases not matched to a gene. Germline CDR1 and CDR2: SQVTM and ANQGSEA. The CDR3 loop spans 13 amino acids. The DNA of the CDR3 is TGCAGCGTAGAGACAGGGATCACCTATGGCTACACCTTC. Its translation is CSVETGITYGYTF.

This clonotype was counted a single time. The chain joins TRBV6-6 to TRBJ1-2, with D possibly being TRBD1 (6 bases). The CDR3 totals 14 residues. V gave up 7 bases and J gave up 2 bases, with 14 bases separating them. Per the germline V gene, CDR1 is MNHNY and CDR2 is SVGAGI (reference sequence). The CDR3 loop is CASIPLTGNYGYTF. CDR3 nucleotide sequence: TGTGCCAGCATTCCACTAACAGGGAACTATGGCTACACCTTC.

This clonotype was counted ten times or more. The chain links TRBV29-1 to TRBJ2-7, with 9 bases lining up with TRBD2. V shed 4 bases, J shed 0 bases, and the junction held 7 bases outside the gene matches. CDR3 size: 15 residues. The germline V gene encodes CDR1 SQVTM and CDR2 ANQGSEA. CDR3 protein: CSVVIAGVSSYEQYF. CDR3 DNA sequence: TGCAGCGTTGTGATAGCGGGGGTGAGCTCCTACGAGCAGTACTTC.

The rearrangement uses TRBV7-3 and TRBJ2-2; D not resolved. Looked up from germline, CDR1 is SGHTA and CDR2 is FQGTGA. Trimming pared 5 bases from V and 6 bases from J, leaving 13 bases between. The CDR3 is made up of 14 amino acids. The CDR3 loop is CASSPLLGPGELFF. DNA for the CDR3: TGTGCCAGCAGCCCGTTACTTGGCCCCGGGGAGCTGTTTTTT.

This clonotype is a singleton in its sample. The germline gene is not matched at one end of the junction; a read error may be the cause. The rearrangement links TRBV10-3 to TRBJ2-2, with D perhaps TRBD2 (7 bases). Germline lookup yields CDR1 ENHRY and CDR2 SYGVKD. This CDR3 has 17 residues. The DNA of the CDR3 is TGTGCCAGCAGTGAATGGGAGGGGGTCATTAACACCGGGGAGCTGTTTTTT. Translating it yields CASSEWEGVINTGELFF.

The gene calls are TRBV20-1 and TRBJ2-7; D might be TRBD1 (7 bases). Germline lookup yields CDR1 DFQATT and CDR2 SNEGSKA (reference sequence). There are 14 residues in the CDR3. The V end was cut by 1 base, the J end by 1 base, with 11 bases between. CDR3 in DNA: TGCAGTGCTAGAGGGCCAGGGGGGTCCTACGAGCAGTACTTC. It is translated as CSARGPGGSYEQYF.

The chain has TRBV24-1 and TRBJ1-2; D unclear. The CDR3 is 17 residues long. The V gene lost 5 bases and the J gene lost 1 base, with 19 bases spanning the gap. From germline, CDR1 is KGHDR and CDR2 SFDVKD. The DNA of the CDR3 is TGTGCCACCAGTGCTAGTTTCGGCGGAGGAGTTAACTATGGCTACACCTTC. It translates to CATSASFGGGVNYGYTF.

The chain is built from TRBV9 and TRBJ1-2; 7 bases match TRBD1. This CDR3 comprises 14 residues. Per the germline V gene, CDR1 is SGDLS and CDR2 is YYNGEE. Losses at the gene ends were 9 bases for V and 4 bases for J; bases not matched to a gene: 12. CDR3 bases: TGTGCCACCCAGCCAGGGGGGAGTGGCTATGGCTACACCTTC. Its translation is CATQPGGSGYGYTF.

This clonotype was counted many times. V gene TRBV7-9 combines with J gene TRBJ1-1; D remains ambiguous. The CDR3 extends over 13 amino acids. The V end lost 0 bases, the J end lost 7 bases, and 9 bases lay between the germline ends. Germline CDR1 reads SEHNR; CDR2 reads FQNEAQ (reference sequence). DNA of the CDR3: TGTGCCAGCAGCTTAGCCTACAGATATGAAGCTTTCTTT. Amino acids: CASSLAYRYEAFF.

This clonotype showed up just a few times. This chain's CDR3 is CASSLQGQIYEQYF. The CDR3 DNA is TGTGCCAGCAGCTTGCAGGGACAGATCTACGAGCAGTACTTC. The rearrangement joins TRBV7-2 to TRBJ2-7; 7 positions match TRBD1. CDR1 and CDR2 from the germline V gene are SGHTA and FQGNSA. This CDR3 spans 14 amino acids. V dropped 3 bases and J dropped 3; count of bases not matched to a gene: 5. Full variable domain (missing parts from reference TRBV7-2 and TRBJ2-7): GAGVSQSPSNKVTEKGKDVELRCDPISGHTALYWYRQSLGQGLEFLIYFQGNSAPDKSGLPSDRFSAERTGGSVSTLTIQRTQQEDSAVYLCASSLQGQIYEQYFGPGTRLTVT.

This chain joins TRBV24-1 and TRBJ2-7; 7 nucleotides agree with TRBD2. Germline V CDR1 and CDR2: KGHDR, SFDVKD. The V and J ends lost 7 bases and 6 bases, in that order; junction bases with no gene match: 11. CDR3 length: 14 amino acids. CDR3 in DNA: TGTGCCACCAGCCAAGAACCGACTAGCTCCGAGCAGTACTTC. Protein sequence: CATSQEPTSSEQYF.

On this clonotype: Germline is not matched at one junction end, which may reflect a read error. The CDR3 coding sequence is TGTGCCATCAGTTACGGAGCGGGGGTCTACGAGCAGTACTTC. As protein: CAISYGAGVYEQYF. This chain joins TRBV6-5 and TRBJ2-7; 8 bases match TRBD2. This CDR3 region has 14 residues. Per the germline V gene, CDR1 is MNHEY and CDR2 is SVGAGI.

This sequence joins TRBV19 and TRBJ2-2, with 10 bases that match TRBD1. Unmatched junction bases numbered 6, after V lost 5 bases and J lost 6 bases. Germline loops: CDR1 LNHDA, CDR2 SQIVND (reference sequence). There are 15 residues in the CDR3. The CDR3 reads CASSATGGNAGELFF. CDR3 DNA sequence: TGTGCCAGTAGTGCGACAGGGGGCAACGCCGGGGAGCTGTTTTTT. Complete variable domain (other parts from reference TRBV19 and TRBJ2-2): DGGITQSPKYLFRKEGQNVTLSCEQNLNHDAMYWYRQDPGQGLRLIYYSQIVNDFQKGDIAEGYSVSREKKESFPLTVTSAQKNPTAFYLCASSATGGNAGELFFGEGSRLTVL.

CDR3 loop: CASSVGGVRLGNEQYF. CDR3 nucleotide sequence: TGTGCCAGCAGCGTTGGAGGAGTCCGATTGGGGAACGAGCAGTACTTC. The rearrangement links TRBV7-3 to TRBJ2-5, with TRBD2 as a possible D gene (5 bases). The J call is in doubt because the DNA end fits TRBJ2-7 better. There are 16 residues in the CDR3. Germline V gene data show CDR1 as SGHTA and CDR2 as FQGTGA.

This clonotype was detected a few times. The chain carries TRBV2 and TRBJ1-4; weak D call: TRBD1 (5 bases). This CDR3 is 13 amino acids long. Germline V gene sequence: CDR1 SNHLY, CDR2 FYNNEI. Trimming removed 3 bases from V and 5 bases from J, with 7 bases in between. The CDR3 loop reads CASSEDINEKLFF. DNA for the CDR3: TGTGCCAGCAGTGAGGACATAAATGAAAAACTGTTTTTT.